This T cell receptor beta chain originates from a study of shared clonotypes between healthy human individuals. This table comes from immunoSEQ multiplex PCR, and its TCRdb copy is limited to in-frame clones, with some not included. The repertoire holds some 1.5 million clones, with 95% to 99% as singletons. CDR3 length: 16 residues. Germline values: CDR1 SGHAT, CDR2 FQNNGV. Trimming removed 5 bases from V and 1 base from J; junction bases left unmatched: 7. The sequenced sample was naive CD4+ T cells sorted from blood. Subset reported: CD45RA+ positively selected. This chain uses TRBV11-2 with TRBJ2-4; 8 nucleotides align to TRBD1. The sequence came from a young man in good health. The CDR3 sequence: CASSKDYRGAKNIQYF. For the CDR3, the DNA is TGTGCCAGCAGCAAAGACTACAGGGGGGCCAAAAACATTCAGTACTTC.